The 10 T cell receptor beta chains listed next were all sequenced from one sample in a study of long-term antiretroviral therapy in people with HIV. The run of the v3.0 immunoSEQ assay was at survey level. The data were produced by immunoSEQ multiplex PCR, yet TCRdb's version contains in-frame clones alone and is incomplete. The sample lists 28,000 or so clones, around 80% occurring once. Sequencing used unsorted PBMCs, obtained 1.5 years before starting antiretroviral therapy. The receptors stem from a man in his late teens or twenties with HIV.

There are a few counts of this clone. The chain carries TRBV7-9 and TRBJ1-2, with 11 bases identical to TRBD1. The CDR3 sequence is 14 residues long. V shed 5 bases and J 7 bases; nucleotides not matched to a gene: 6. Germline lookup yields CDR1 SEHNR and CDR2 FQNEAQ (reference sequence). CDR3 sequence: CASSRPDRGPGYTF. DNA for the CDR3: TGTGCCAGCAGCCGTCCGGACAGGGGGCCTGGCTACACCTTC.

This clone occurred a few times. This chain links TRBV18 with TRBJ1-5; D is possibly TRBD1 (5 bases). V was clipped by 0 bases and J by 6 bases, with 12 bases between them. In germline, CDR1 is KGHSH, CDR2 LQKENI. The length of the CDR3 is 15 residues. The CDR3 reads CASSPPGGHPQPQHF. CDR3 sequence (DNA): TGTGCCAGCTCACCACCCGGGGGTCACCCTCAGCCCCAGCATTTT.

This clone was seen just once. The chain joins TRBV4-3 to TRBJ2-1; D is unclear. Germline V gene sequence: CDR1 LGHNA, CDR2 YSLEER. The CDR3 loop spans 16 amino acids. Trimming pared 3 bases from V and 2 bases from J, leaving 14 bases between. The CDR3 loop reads CASSQPSNGTYNEQFF. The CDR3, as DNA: TGCGCCAGCAGCCAGCCGTCTAACGGAACCTACAATGAGCAGTTCTTC.

This CDR3 reads CASSEFEDERTSADNEQFF. The DNA of the CDR3 is TGTGCCAGCAGTGAATTTGAGGATGAGCGGACTAGCGCAGACAATGAGCAGTTCTTC. This rearrangement joins TRBV2 to TRBJ2-1; 9 bases align to TRBD2. V lost 2 bases to trimming and J lost 5 bases; unmatched junction nucleotides: 16. The CDR3 contains 19 residues. Germline CDR1 SNHLY, CDR2 FYNNEI. The variable domain in full, with the rest retrieved from reference TRBV2 and TRBJ2-1, is EPEVTQTPSHQVTQMGQEVILRCVPISNHLYFYWYRQILGQKVEFLVSFYNNEISEKSEIFDDQFSVERPDGSNFTLKIRSTKLEDSAMYFCASSEFEDERTSADNEQFFGPGTRLTVL.

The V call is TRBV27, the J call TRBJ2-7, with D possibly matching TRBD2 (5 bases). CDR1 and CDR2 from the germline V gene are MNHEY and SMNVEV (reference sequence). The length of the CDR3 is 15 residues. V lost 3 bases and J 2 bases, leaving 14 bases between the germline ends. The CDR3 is CASSLAGMGTYEQYF. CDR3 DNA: TGTGCCAGCAGTTTGGCCGGGATGGGAACCTACGAGCAGTACTTC.

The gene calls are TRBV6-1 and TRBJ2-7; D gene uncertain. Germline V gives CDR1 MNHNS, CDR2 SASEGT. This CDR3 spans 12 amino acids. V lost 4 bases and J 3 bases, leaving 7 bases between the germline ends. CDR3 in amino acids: CASSGYSYEQYF. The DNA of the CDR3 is TGTGCCAGCAGTGGGTACAGCTACGAGCAGTACTTC.

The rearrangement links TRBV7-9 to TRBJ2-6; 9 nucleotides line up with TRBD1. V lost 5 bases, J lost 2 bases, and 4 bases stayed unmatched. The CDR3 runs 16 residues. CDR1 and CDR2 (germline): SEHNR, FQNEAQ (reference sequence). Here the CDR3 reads CASSPGTGPGANVLTF. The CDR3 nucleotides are TGTGCCAGCAGCCCGGGGACAGGGCCTGGGGCCAACGTCCTGACTTTC.

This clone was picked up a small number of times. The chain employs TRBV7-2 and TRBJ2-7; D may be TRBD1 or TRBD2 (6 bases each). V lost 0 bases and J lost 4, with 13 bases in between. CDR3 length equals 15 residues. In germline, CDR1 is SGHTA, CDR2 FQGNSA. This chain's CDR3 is CASSLARGQLYEQYF. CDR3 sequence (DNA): TGTGCCAGCAGCTTAGCTCGGGGGCAGTTGTACGAGCAGTACTTC. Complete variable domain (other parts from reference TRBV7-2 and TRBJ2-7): GAGVSQSPSNKVTEKGKDVELRCDPISGHTALYWYRQSLGQGLEFLIYFQGNSAPDKSGLPSDRFSAERTGGSVSTLTIQRTQQEDSAVYLCASSLARGQLYEQYFGPGTRLTVT.

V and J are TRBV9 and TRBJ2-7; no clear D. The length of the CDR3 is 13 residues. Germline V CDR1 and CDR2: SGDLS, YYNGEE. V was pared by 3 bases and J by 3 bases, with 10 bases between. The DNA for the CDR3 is TGTGCCAGCAGCGATAGTCTGCTCTACGAGCAGTACTTC. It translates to CASSDSLLYEQYF. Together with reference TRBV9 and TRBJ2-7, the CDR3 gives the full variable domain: DSGVTQTPKHLITATGQRVTLRCSPRSGDLSVYWYQQSLDQGLQFLIQYYNGEERAKGNILERFSAQQFPDLHSELNLSSLELGDSALYFCASSDSLLYEQYFGPGTRLTVT.

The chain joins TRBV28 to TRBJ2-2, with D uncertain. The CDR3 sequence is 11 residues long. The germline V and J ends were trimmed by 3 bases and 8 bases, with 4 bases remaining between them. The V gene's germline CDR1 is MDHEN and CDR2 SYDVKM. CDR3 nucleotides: TGTGCCAGCAGTTTTACTGGGGAGCTGTTTTTT. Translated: CASSFTGELFF.